This entry lists 23 T cell receptor beta chains sequenced from one sample in a study of blood T cells in healthy people across ages. Primed by a sample-barcoded 5' primer and a J-beta primer mix, a second PCR proceeded for roughly 7 to 11 cycles. TCRdb called the 5' RACE reads again in MiXCR, with one record for every CDR3 protein. The sample yields around 1,000,000 distinct CDR3 sequences, approximately 38% seen once. The source material was blood. All receptors come from a man between 18 and 29 years old in good health.

This clonotype was recorded at least ten times. This rearrangement joins TRBV9 to TRBJ1-2; D not resolved. This CDR3 has 14 amino acids. Deletions cut 3 bases from V and 4 bases from J, with 13 bases between. CDR1 is SGDLS and CDR2 is YYNGEE in the germline V gene. This chain's CDR3 is CASSAAGEGYGYTF. The CDR3 DNA sequence: TGTGCCAGCAGCGCGGCAGGTGAAGGCTATGGCTACACCTTC.

The chain joins TRBV12-3 or TRBV12-4 to TRBJ1-2; D remains unclear. The V end was cut by 5 bases, the J end by 0 bases, with 13 bases between. The CDR3 length is 15 residues. The CDR3 protein is CASSPRVTANYGYTF. CDR3 in DNA: TGTGCCAGCAGTCCCCGAGTAACAGCTAACTATGGCTACACCTTC.

This clonotype was counted between two and nine times. J is TRBJ1-2 and V is TRBV7-9, with D perhaps matching TRBD1 (6 bases). The CDR3 is made up of 15 amino acids. V lost 7 bases and J lost 4, with 19 bases in between. Germline V CDR1 and CDR2: SEHNR, FQNEAQ (reference sequence). This chain's CDR3 is CASTLAQGSTYGYTF. CDR3 nucleotides: TGTGCCAGCACTTTAGCTCAGGGGAGTACCTATGGCTACACCTTC.

This chain joins TRBV20-1 and TRBJ1-5, with a weak D call TRBD1 (5 bases). The CDR3 extends over 15 amino acids. Between the trimmed V and J ends, which lost 3 bases and 4 bases, there was a span of 16 bases. The germline V gene has CDR1 DFQATT and CDR2 SNEGSKA (reference sequence). The CDR3: CSASFGNGGNQPQHF. As DNA, the CDR3 is TGCAGTGCTAGCTTCGGGAATGGGGGGAATCAGCCCCAGCATTTT.

This chain uses TRBV6-2 or TRBV6-3 with TRBJ1-2; the D gene is possibly TRBD1 (6 bases). V shed 5 bases and J shed 7 bases, with 17 bases lying between them. The CDR3 runs to 14 residues. The germline V gene has CDR1 MNHEY and CDR2 SVGEGT. The CDR3 protein is CASSDATRGGGYTF. In DNA form, the CDR3 reads TGTGCCAGCAGTGACGCAACCAGGGGCGGTGGCTACACCTTC.

The chain recombines TRBV6-5 with TRBJ2-2; the D gene is possibly TRBD1 (5 bases). V dropped 2 bases and J dropped 5 bases, with 12 bases sitting between them. This CDR3 region has 15 residues. CDR1 is MNHEY, CDR2 SVGAGI, per germline. In nucleotides, the CDR3 is TGTGCCAGCAGTTACCCCGGACACCGTACCGGGGAGCTGTTTTTT. This translates into CASSYPGHRTGELFF.

This chain connects TRBV24-1 to TRBJ2-3, with 7 positions matching TRBD2. The CDR3 covers 16 residues. The germline V gene has CDR1 KGHDR and CDR2 SFDVKD. V shed 2 bases, J shed 5 bases, and the junction held 9 bases outside the gene matches. CDR3 nucleotides: TGTGCCACCAGTGATTATAGCGGGTTTTATATAGATACGCAGTATTTT. The encoded protein is CATSDYSGFYIDTQYF.

The chain combines TRBV2 with TRBJ2-1, with D perhaps TRBD2 (6 bases). With 7 bases removed from V and 6 bases from J, the gap between germline ends came to 7 bases. Germline-derived CDR1 and CDR2 are SNHLY and FYNNEI. This CDR3 has 11 amino acids. CDR3 in DNA: TGTGCCAGCATGGGAGGCAATGAGCAGTTCTTC. It is translated as CASMGGNEQFF. Combining the CDR3 with reference TRBV2 and TRBJ2-1 gives the whole variable domain EPEVTQTPSHQVTQMGQEVILRCVPISNHLYFYWYRQILGQKVEFLVSFYNNEISEKSEIFDDQFSVERPDGSNFTLKIRSTKLEDSAMYFCASMGGNEQFFGPGTRLTVL.

The CDR3 here is CASSHTSGGANKQFF. In nucleotides, the CDR3 is TGCGCCAGCAGCCATACTAGCGGGGGGGCAAATAAGCAGTTCTTC. This chain joins TRBV5-1 and TRBJ2-1, with 13 bases aligning to TRBD2. V lost 4 bases to trimming and J lost 11 bases; unmatched junction nucleotides: 9. The CDR3 has 15 residues. Looked up from germline, CDR1 is SGHRS and CDR2 is YFSETQ.

This chain links TRBV20-1 with TRBJ2-3; 9 bases align to TRBD2. Looked up from germline, CDR1 is DFQATT and CDR2 is SNEGSKA (reference sequence). CDR3 length equals 16 residues. After removal of 4 bases from V and 4 bases from J, the junction contained 12 bases not matched to a gene. CDR3 amino acids: CSAMGLGTSRSDTQYF. CDR3 DNA: TGCAGTGCTATGGGGCTCGGGACTAGCCGCTCAGATACGCAGTATTTT.

This chain connects TRBV7-9 to TRBJ1-1; D ambiguous. The CDR3 is 11 amino acids. V lost 3 bases and J lost 7, with 6 bases in between. In germline, CDR1 is SEHNR, CDR2 FQNEAQ (reference sequence). CDR3 protein: CASSFTDEAFF. In DNA form, the CDR3 reads TGTGCCAGCAGCTTCACAGATGAAGCTTTCTTT.

This clonotype was seen only a few times. One end of the junction varies from germline; a read error may be responsible. The V and J genes are TRBV6-4 and TRBJ2-2; unclear D gene. From germline, CDR1 is MRHNA and CDR2 SNTAGT. CDR3 size: 11 residues. CDR3 nucleotides: TGTGCCAGTGGGAACCCCGGGGAGCTGTTTTTT. This sequence encodes CASGNPGELFF.

The chain joins TRBV28 to TRBJ2-1; TRBD1 aligns across 7 bases. The length of the CDR3 is 12 residues. Germline assignment: CDR1 MDHEN and CDR2 SYDVKM. J lost 8 bases, V lost 4 bases, and 2 bases had no gene match. CDR3 bases: TGTGCCAGCAGTTCCGACAGGGATGAGCAGTTCTTC. Its protein is CASSSDRDEQFF.

V usage is TRBV9 and J usage is TRBJ2-6; D is uncertain. Germline CDR1 reads SGDLS; CDR2 reads YYNGEE. With 3 bases removed from V and 0 bases from J, the gap between germline ends came to 19 bases. This CDR3 is 19 amino acids long. Written as DNA, the CDR3 is TGTGCCAGCAGCGCCAGGACCGGCCTTATGGACTCTGGGGCCAACGTCCTGACTTTC. Translation gives CASSARTGLMDSGANVLTF.

The chain recombines TRBV20-1 with TRBJ1-2; 12 nucleotides align to TRBD1. The V gene's germline CDR1 is DFQATT and CDR2 SNEGSKA (reference sequence). The CDR3 spans 17 residues. V trimming: 5 bases; J trimming: 5 bases; junction bases outside the gene matches: 15. The CDR3 protein is CSAPVGTGGAGRYGYTF. CDR3 DNA sequence: TGCAGTGCTCCTGTCGGGACAGGGGGCGCTGGGAGATATGGCTACACCTTC.

This clonotype was observed a few times. The J gene is TRBJ1-4, the V gene TRBV20-1, with D possibly matching TRBD1 (6 bases). Germline V gene lookup returns CDR1 DFQATT and CDR2 SNEGSKA (reference sequence). CDR3 size: 14 residues. Between the trimmed V and J ends, which lost 0 bases and 8 bases, there was a span of 13 bases. The DNA of the CDR3 is TGCAGTGCTAGAGATTCAGGGGAAGGGGAAAAACTGTTTTTT. Translation gives CSARDSGEGEKLFF.

This clonotype was seen only a few times. This chain connects TRBV28 to TRBJ1-1; 10 positions agree with TRBD1. Germline lookup yields CDR1 MDHEN and CDR2 SYDVKM. The CDR3 has 15 amino acids. V was clipped by 7 bases and J by 4 bases; unmatched bases: 9. The CDR3 loop is CASTWGTGVGTEAFF. The CDR3 DNA follows: TGTGCCAGCACCTGGGGGACAGGGGTGGGCACTGAAGCTTTCTTT.

The chain links TRBV12-3 or TRBV12-4 to TRBJ2-5; D unresolved. The CDR3 contains 14 residues. V lost 2 bases, J lost 0 bases, and 7 bases lay in between. CDR3: CASSLFGDQETQYF. Written as DNA, the CDR3 is TGTGCCAGCAGTTTATTTGGGGACCAAGAGACCCAGTACTTC.

The genes are TRBV20-1 and TRBJ1-5; TRBD1 aligns across 10 bases. This CDR3 has 15 amino acids. With 2 bases clipped from V and 5 bases from J, the junction kept 6 bases outside the gene matches. CDR1 DFQATT and CDR2 SNEGSKA come from the germline V gene (reference sequence). CDR3 DNA sequence: TGCAGTGCTAGACGACAGGGGGCGCGTTATCAGCCCCAGCATTTT. It specifies CSARRQGARYQPQHF.

This clonotype has a single count. This rearrangement joins TRBV7-2 to TRBJ1-3, with D uncertain. The CDR3 spans 15 residues. CDR1 and CDR2 from the germline V gene are SGHTA and FQGNSA. The V end lost 2 bases, the J end lost 2 bases, and 10 bases lay between the germline ends. The chain's CDR3 is CASSLFGDPGNTIYF. The CDR3 nucleotides are TGTGCCAGCAGCTTATTTGGGGATCCTGGAAACACCATATATTTT.

V usage is TRBV20-1 and J usage is TRBJ1-5, with 12 bases that match TRBD1. V lost 0 bases, J lost 9 bases, and 6 bases stayed unmatched. The CDR3 loop spans 15 amino acids. The germline CDR1 and CDR2 sequences are DFQATT and SNEGSKA (reference sequence). CDR3 in DNA: TGCAGTGCTAGAGATGAAGGGGACAGGGGGCGGCCCCAGCATTTT. It is translated as CSARDEGDRGRPQHF.

This clonotype appeared a few times. The rearrangement joins TRBV20-1 to TRBJ1-2, with D possibly being TRBD1 (6 bases). V was clipped by 3 bases and J by 2 bases, with 13 bases between them. The length of the CDR3 is 14 residues. Looked up from germline, CDR1 is DFQATT and CDR2 is SNEGSKA (reference sequence). The CDR3 nucleotides are TGCAGTGCTAGGGCCACAGGGTTCAACTATGGCTACACCTTC. This sequence encodes CSARATGFNYGYTF.

The rearrangement joins TRBV25-1 to TRBJ2-3; 8 bases agree with TRBD1. Germline V gives CDR1 MGHDK, CDR2 SYGVNS. CDR3 size: 12 residues. V dropped 5 bases and J dropped 11; count of bases not matched to a gene: 6. In DNA form, the CDR3 reads TGTGCCAGCAGTTTAAGGACAGGGCTGCAGTATTTT. This gives the protein CASSLRTGLQYF.